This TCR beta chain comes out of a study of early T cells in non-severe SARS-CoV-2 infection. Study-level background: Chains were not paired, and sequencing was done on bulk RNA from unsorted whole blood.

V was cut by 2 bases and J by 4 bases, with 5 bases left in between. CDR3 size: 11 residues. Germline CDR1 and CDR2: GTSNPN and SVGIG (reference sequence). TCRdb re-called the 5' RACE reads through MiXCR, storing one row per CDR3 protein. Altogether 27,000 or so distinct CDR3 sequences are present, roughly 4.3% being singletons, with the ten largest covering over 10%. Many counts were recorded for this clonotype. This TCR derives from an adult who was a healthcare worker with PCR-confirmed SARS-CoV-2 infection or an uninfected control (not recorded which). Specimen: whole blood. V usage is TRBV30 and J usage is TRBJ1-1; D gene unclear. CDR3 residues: CAWSLGTEAFF. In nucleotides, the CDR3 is TGTGCCTGGAGTTTGGGCACTGAAGCTTTCTTT.